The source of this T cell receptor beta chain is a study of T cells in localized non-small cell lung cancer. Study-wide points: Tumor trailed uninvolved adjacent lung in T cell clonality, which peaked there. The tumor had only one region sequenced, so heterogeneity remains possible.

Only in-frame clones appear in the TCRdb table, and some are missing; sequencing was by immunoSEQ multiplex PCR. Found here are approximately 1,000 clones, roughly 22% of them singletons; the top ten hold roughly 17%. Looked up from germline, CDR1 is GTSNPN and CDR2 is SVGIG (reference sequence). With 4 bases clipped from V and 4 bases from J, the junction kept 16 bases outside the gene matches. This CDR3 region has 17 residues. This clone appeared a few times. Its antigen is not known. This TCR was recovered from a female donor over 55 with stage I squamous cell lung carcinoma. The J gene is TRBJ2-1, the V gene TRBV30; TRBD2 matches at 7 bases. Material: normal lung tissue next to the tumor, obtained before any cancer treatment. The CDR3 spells CAWKTPPSGTIYNEQFF. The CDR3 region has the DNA TGTGCCTGGAAGACCCCCCCCTCCGGGACTATTTACAATGAGCAGTTCTTC.